This T cell receptor (beta chain) was observed in a study of T cell responses to AZD1222 COVID-19 vaccine. Findings and limits, study-wide: Baseline seropositives among AZD1222 recipients totaled only six or seven. Scientists sampled the repertoires only once the peak T cell response had passed. Vaccine-related CD4 TCRs covered spike, predominating at 160-218 and 743-854.

Comment on this clone: What it recognizes is unknown.

Clones were sequenced by immunoSEQ multiplex PCR, and TCRdb holds only the in-frame ones, with some missing. The sample lists 80,000 to 100,000 clones, roughly 90% occurring once. The TCR originated in an adult in good health. This specimen was peripheral blood, taken on day 0 of AZD1222 vaccination.

CDR3 sequence: CASSLDSDRDTQYF. CDR3 nucleotides: TGTGCCAGCAGCCTCGACTCGGACAGGGATACGCAGTATTTT. This chain links TRBV7-3 with TRBJ2-3; 7 positions match TRBD1. Germline V CDR1 and CDR2: SGHTA, FQGTGA. The CDR3 is made up of 14 amino acids. Trimming removed 5 bases from V and 6 bases from J; junction bases left unmatched: 8. Looking up the rest from reference TRBV7-3 and TRBJ2-3 gives the full variable domain: GAGVSQTPSNKVTEKGKYVELRCDPISGHTALYWYRQSLGQGPEFLIYFQGTGAADDSGLPNDRFFAVRPEGSVSTLKIQRTERGDSAVYLCASSLDSDRDTQYFGPGTRLTVL.